This is a list of T cell receptor beta chains from one sample in a study of blood T cells in healthy people across ages. TCRdb fed the 5' RACE reads into MiXCR, producing one record per CDR3 protein. The repertoire holds about a million distinct CDR3 sequences, with 48% as singletons. The sample comprised blood. The receptors originated from a young man in good health. The CDR3 runs from the conserved cysteine through the conserved F or W. The order of the fields is V gene, CDR3 protein.

v_gene: TRBV6-1
CDR3aa: CASKGGVGTDTQYF

v_gene: TRBV7-2
CDR3aa: CASAPGLLSYEQYF

v_gene: TRBV4-3
CDR3aa: CASSQDLLVGRGSNEQFF

v_gene: TRBV25-1
CDR3aa: CASSHPGGSYNEQFF

v_gene: TRBV6-5
CDR3aa: CASMGQGAQEQYF

v_gene: TRBV7-2
CDR3aa: CASSHQNRLGDSPLHF

v_gene: TRBV20-1
CDR3aa: CSAEREKETQYF

v_gene: TRBV24-1
CDR3aa: CATSDLLAGYNEQFF

v_gene: TRBV7-8
CDR3aa: CASSPISTVLYEQYF

v_gene: TRBV5-1
CDR3aa: CASSFGDFLISTNYGYTF

v_gene: TRBV29-1
CDR3aa: CSVEGPSAYEQYF